This T cell receptor (beta chain) was obtained from a study of control samples from healthy donors and cancer patients. Trimming cost V 8 bases and J 6 bases, with 10 bases left between them. The CDR3 runs to 12 residues. A remark on this clone: Other nucleotide sequences from this sample produce the same CDR3.

TCRdb's copy holds only in-frame clones and misses some; the assay was immunoSEQ multiplex PCR. The sample lists 200,000 or so clones, 90% to 95% seen once, with 1.5% in the top ten. The receptor was isolated from a man between 45 and 60 years old in good health. The gene calls are TRBV12-3 or TRBV12-4 and TRBJ2-2; unclear D gene. Sample: blood. The CDR3 spells CASSLPPGELFF. CDR3 in DNA: TGTGCCAGCTCTCTGCCCCCCGGGGAGCTGTTTTTT.